Following are 15 T cell receptor beta chains from one sample sequenced in a study of shared clonotypes between healthy human individuals. TCRdb keeps only in-frame clones here, not all; method: immunoSEQ multiplex PCR. Here the sample spans some 2 million clones, just under 95% being singletons. It was CD45RO-negative cells, positively selected for CCR7, that made up naive CD8 cells, with terminally differentiated effector memory CD45RA+ cells excluded. The sample taken for sequencing was naive CD8+ T cells sorted from blood. These receptors all come from a man aged 18 to 29 in good health.

The rearrangement links TRBV28 to TRBJ2-3, with a weak D call TRBD2 (5 bases). The CDR3 totals 15 residues. Germline CDR1 reads MDHEN; CDR2 reads SYDVKM. Trimming removed 3 bases at V and 2 bases at J, with 12 bases between. In DNA, the CDR3 is TGTGCCAGCAGTTTGGGAAGCGGCCCCACAGATACGCAGTATTTT. Residues: CASSLGSGPTDTQYF.

The V and J genes are TRBV2 and TRBJ2-1, with D perhaps matching TRBD1 (5 bases). Per germline, CDR1 SNHLY and CDR2 FYNNEI. The V gene lost 4 bases and the J gene lost 0 bases, with 7 bases spanning the gap. The CDR3 consists of 14 residues. The CDR3 loop is CASSVTASYNEQFF. CDR3 bases: TGTGCCAGCAGTGTGACAGCCTCCTACAATGAGCAGTTCTTC.

V is TRBV10-2 and J is TRBJ1-5; 8 bases line up with TRBD1. V was clipped by 3 bases and J by 3 bases; unmatched bases: 7. This CDR3 region has 16 residues. In germline, CDR1 is WSHSY, CDR2 SAAADI. CDR3 residues: CASSDSQGAHNQPQHF. The CDR3 nucleotides read TGCGCCAGCAGTGATTCGCAGGGGGCTCACAATCAGCCCCAGCATTTT.

This rearrangement joins TRBV10-3 to TRBJ2-5; maybe TRBD1 (6 bases). With the DNA end fitting TRBJ2-7 better, the J assignment may be wrong. Germline CDR1 and CDR2: ENHRY and SYGVKD. This CDR3 comprises 13 residues. The CDR3 DNA sequence: TGTGCCATCAGTGACGTGGGGGCGGTCGAGCAGTACTTC. Translated: CAISDVGAVEQYF.

J is TRBJ2-7 and V is TRBV5-1, with 8 nucleotides matching TRBD1. V trimming: 4 bases; J trimming: 5 bases; junction bases outside the gene matches: 5. The CDR3 runs to 13 residues. Germline-derived CDR1 and CDR2 are SGHRS and YFSETQ. The CDR3 loop is CASSPTGANEQYF. Here the CDR3 DNA reads TGCGCCAGCAGCCCGACAGGGGCCAACGAGCAGTACTTC.

This clone has only one observation. This chain uses TRBV7-9 with TRBJ1-1; a possible D gene is TRBD1 (5 bases). Germline assignment: CDR1 SEHNR and CDR2 FQNEAQ (reference sequence). This CDR3 has 12 amino acids. The V and J ends lost 10 bases and 8 bases respectively, with 17 bases between them. CDR3 amino acids: CATDPGGVEAFF. As DNA, the CDR3 is TGTGCCACCGACCCCGGGGGAGTGGAAGCTTTCTTT.

This chain uses TRBV27 with TRBJ2-5; 7 bases map to TRBD1. The CDR3 runs to 16 residues. With V trimmed by 3 bases and J by 2 bases, 9 bases remained unmatched. Germline assignment: CDR1 MNHEY and CDR2 SMNVEV (reference sequence). The CDR3 here is CASSLHRGQKQETQYF. The CDR3 coding sequence is TGTGCCAGCAGTTTGCATAGGGGACAGAAACAAGAGACCCAGTACTTC.

The chain links TRBV7-6 to TRBJ2-7, with 8 bases matching TRBD2. CDR1 is SGHVS, CDR2 FNYEAQ, per germline. Germline trimming cut 5 bases from V and 2 bases from J; bases unmatched to any gene: 5. The CDR3 spans 14 residues. The CDR3 DNA sequence: TGTGCCAGCAGCGTGTCGGGACTAGCCTACGAGCAGTACTTC. Translating it yields CASSVSGLAYEQYF.

With respect to this clone: One end of the junction is discordant with germline, which a read error may explain. The CDR3 spells CASSLELGDREF. The CDR3 DNA reads as TGTGCCAGCAGCTTAGAACTCGGGGACAGGGAGTTC. The rearrangement joins TRBV13 to TRBJ2-7; TRBD1 agrees at 9 bases. CDR1 is PRHDT, CDR2 FYEKMQ, per germline (reference sequence). CDR3 length: 12 amino acids.

This chain connects TRBV10-2 to TRBJ2-7; tentative D call: TRBD2 (6 bases). The V end was cut by 5 bases, the J end by 3 bases, with 17 bases between. There are 15 residues in the CDR3. Germline-derived CDR1 and CDR2 are WSHSY and SAAADI. Here the CDR3 DNA reads TGCGCCAGCAGTTATTCGGGACTTCTGGACTACGAGCAGTACTTC. Amino acids: CASSYSGLLDYEQYF.

This clone was seen just once. V usage is TRBV6-1 and J usage is TRBJ1-3; D ambiguous. CDR3 length: 15 amino acids. Per germline, CDR1 MNHNS and CDR2 SASEGT. V was clipped by 2 bases and J by 0 bases, with 8 bases between them. The CDR3: CASSESAVSGNTIYF. CDR3 sequence (DNA): TGTGCCAGCAGTGAAAGTGCTGTCTCTGGAAACACCATATATTTT.

The chain is built from TRBV9 and TRBJ2-2; perhaps TRBD1 as D (5 bases). CDR3 length: 15 residues. V lost 0 bases, J lost 4 bases, and 10 bases lay in between. CDR1 and CDR2 from the germline V gene are SGDLS and YYNGEE. In DNA, the CDR3 is TGTGCCAGCAGCGTAGGACAGTGGATCACCGGGGAGCTGTTTTTT. Its protein product is CASSVGQWITGELFF.

This sequence joins TRBV6-5 and TRBJ2-6, with 8 bases identical to TRBD1. J was trimmed by 2 bases and V by 6 bases; bases with no gene match: 3. The germline CDR1 and CDR2 sequences are MNHEY and SVGAGI. The CDR3 loop spans 15 amino acids. The CDR3, as DNA: TGTGCCAGCAGCGCGACAGGGGCTGGGGCCAACGTCCTGACTTTC. Its translation: CASSATGAGANVLTF.

This clone appeared once. The V gene is TRBV7-9, the J gene TRBJ2-7, with 7 bases that match TRBD1. The CDR3 spans 14 residues. The trim removed 1 base at V and 6 bases at J, leaving 6 bases unmatched. Germline V gene sequence: CDR1 SEHNR, CDR2 FQNEAQ (reference sequence). The CDR3 here is CASSLGQGDSEQYF. The CDR3, as DNA: TGTGCCAGCAGCTTAGGCCAGGGGGACAGCGAGCAGTACTTC.

The chain recombines TRBV6-1 with TRBJ1-4; D call uncertain. The CDR3 runs to 14 residues. Trimming took off 2 bases at V and 5 bases at J, with 9 bases between the two ends. Germline CDR1 and CDR2: MNHNS and SASEGT. In DNA form, the CDR3 reads TGTGCCAGCAGTGAACAGTCCTTGAATGAAAAACTGTTTTTT. Its translation is CASSEQSLNEKLFF.